This T cell receptor beta chain was sequenced during a study of HIV-infected patients and healthy controls. Study-wide findings and caveats: Compared with healthy controls, HIV-infected patients showed less CDR3 sharing between individuals.

Whole blood was used without fractionation, so all unsorted peripheral T cells were included. Peripheral blood, 2.5 ml, was drawn for RNA extraction. To note about this clonotype: Its specificity is not known.

About 550 ng RNA was reverse transcribed with alpha and beta constant-region primers. Alpha and beta chain libraries were made separately by chain-specific third strand synthesis with multiplexing indices. TCRdb reanalysed the 5' RACE reads using MiXCR and keeps one entry per CDR3 protein. The data contain 10,000 to 15,000 distinct CDR3 sequences, roughly 10% of them singletons. The clonotype originates from an adult in good health. Sequencing was carried out using blood.

The CDR3 here is CSAREGTYSNQPQHF. The CDR3 coding sequence is TGCAGTGCTAGGGAAGGGACTTATAGCAATCAGCCCCAGCATTTT. The rearrangement links TRBV20-1 to TRBJ1-5; D is possibly TRBD1 (5 bases). Trimming left V 3 bases short and J 0 bases short, with 12 bases between. The CDR3 length is 15 residues. The germline gives CDR1 DFQATT, CDR2 SNEGSKA (reference sequence).